The T cell receptor (beta chain) under discussion was sequenced for a study of blood T cell repertoires in COVID-19. Study-level background: Spain, Italy and the United States supplied samples that represented acute and convalescent COVID-19. PBMCs, B-cell-depleted T cells, or T cells provided the cDNA or gDNA that made up the material.

Repertoires were generated with immunoSEQ multiplex PCR, while TCRdb's copy carries only in-frame clones and drops some. The repertoire holds approximately 80,000 clones, with about 80% as singletons. This CDR3 has 15 amino acids. Trimming cost V 4 bases and J 5 bases; bases outside gene matches: 7. The germline gives CDR1 SGHKS, CDR2 YYEKEE (reference sequence). This receptor was taken from a man aged 45 to 65 with active or convalescent COVID-19. The sample consisted of peripheral blood. V is TRBV5-5 and J is TRBJ2-3, with 10 bases that match TRBD2. CDR3 nucleotides: TGTGCCAGCAGCCCGCCCCTAGCGGGGGAAGATACGCAGTATTTT. Translated: CASSPPLAGEDTQYF.